The clone carrying this T cell receptor beta chain was seen many times. The antigen is not known. CD4+CD45RO+CD25- cells were isolated as memory CD4+ T cells. The V end lost 3 bases, the J end lost 2 bases, and 13 bases lay between the germline ends. Per germline, CDR1 DFQATT and CDR2 SNEGSKA (reference sequence). This CDR3 has 15 residues. MiXCR, run by TCRdb on the 5' RACE reads, gives a single entry per CDR3 protein. The sample has about 32,000 distinct CDR3 sequences, around a quarter seen once. Study outcomes and limitations: Tumor Tregs overlapped most with tumor, then blood, naive CD4+ cells. The larger cohort examined one V-J beta rearrangement, not whole repertoires.

Source material: memory CD4+ T cells sorted from blood. Described subset: memory CD4+ T cells, CD4+CD45RO+CD25-. This receptor was taken from a female donor with breast cancer. V is TRBV20-1 and J is TRBJ2-2; perhaps TRBD2 as D (6 bases). Written as DNA, the CDR3 is TGCAGTGCTAGTGGCCTAGCGAGAAACACCGGGGAGCTGTTTTTT. It is translated as CSASGLARNTGELFF.